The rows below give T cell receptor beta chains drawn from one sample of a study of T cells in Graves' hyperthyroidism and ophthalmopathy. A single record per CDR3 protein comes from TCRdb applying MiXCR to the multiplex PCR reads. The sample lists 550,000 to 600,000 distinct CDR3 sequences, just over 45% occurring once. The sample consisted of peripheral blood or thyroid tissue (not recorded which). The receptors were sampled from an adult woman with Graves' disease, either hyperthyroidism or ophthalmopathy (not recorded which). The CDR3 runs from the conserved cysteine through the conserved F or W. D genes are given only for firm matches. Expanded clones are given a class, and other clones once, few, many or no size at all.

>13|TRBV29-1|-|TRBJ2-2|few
TGCAGCGTTGGACAGGCGAACACCGGGGAGCTGTTTTTT
CSVGQANTGELFF
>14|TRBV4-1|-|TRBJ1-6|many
TGCGCCAGCAGCCAAGGCAGGGATAATTCACCCCTCCACTTT
CASSQGRDNSPLHF
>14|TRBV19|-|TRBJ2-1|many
TGTGCCACCGCCCGGGCTGTCCGGTACAATGAGCAGTTCTTC
CATARAVRYNEQFF
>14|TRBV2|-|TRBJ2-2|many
TGTGCCAGCAGTGATTGGCAGACAACCGGGGAGCTGCTTTTT
CASSDWQTTGELLF
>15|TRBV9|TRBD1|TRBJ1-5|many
TGTGCCAGCAGCGCTGGGACAGGGGGGGGTCAGCCCCAGCATTTT
CASSAGTGGGQPQHF
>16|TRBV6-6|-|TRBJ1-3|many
TGTGCCAGCACTTTATCCCACGGGGACTCTGGAAACACCATATATTTT
CASTLSHGDSGNTIYF
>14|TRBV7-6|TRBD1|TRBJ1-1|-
TGTGCCAGCACCCAGGGGGCTTCGAACACTGAAGCTTTCTTT
CASTQGASNTEAFF
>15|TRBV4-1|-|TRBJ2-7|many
TGCGCCAGCAGTCTGGTCGTACTGGATACCTACGAGCAGTACTTC
CASSLVVLDTYEQYF
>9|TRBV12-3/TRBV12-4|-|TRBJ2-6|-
TGTGCCAGCAGTGAAAAAGGGCGTTTC
CASSEKGRF
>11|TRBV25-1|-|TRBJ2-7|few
TGTGCCAGCAGAGGGGGTAACGAGCAGTACTTC
CASRGGNEQYF
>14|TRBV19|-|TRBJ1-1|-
TGTTCGGTCCAGGGAGCACACCGGAACACTGAAGCTTTCTTT
CSVQGAHRNTEAFF
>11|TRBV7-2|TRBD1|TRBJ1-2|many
TGTGCCAGGCGACAGGGGTCGGGCTACACCTTC
CARRQGSGYTF
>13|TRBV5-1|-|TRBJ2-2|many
TGCGCCAGCAGCCCCATACCCACCGGGGAGCTGTTTTTT
CASSPIPTGELFF
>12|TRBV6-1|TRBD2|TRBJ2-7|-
TGTGCCAGCAAAGGCGGGAGTTTCGAGCAGTACTTC
CASKGGSFEQYF
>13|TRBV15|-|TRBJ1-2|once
TGTGCCACCAGCAGAAACAGGGACGGGGGCTACACCTTC
CATSRNRDGGYTF
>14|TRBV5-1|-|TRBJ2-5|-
TGCGCCAGCAGCCCCTCTGCCGTACAGGTGACCCAGTACTTC
CASSPSAVQVTQYF
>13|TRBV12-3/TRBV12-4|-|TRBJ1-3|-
TGTGCCAGCAGGGGGGGTTCCCGGGACACCATATATTTT
CASRGGSRDTIYF
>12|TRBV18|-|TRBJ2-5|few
TGTGCCAGCTCACCGTCAGTGGAGACCCAGTACTTC
CASSPSVETQYF
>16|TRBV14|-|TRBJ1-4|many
TGTGCCAGCAGCCGACCTGCGGGGAGAGCTAATGAAAAACTGTTTTTT
CASSRPAGRANEKLFF
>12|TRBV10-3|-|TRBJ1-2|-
TGTGCCATCGGGGAGTCACAGGATGGCTACACCTTC
CAIGESQDGYTF
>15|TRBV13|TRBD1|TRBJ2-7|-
TGTGCCAGCAGCCGTGCCGGGACAGGCCGTTACGAGCAGTACTTC
CASSRAGTGRYEQYF
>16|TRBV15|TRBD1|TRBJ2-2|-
TGTGCCACCAGCAGGGACGGGACAGCTTACACCGGGGAGCTGTTTTTT
CATSRDGTAYTGELFF
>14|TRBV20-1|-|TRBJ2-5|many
TGCAGTGTCCACGGGAGCGTCGGTGAAGAGACCCAGTACTTC
CSVHGSVGEETQYF
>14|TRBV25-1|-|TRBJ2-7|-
TGTGCCAGCAGTATGGTCGCAGACTCCTGCGAGCAGTACTTC
CASSMVADSCEQYF
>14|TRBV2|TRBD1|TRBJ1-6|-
TGTGCCAGCAGCATGACAGGGTTGCTTTCACCCCTCCACTTT
CASSMTGLLSPLHF
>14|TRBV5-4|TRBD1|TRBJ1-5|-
TGTGCCAGCAGCTATCGGACAGGGTGGCAGCCCCAGCATTTT
CASSYRTGWQPQHF
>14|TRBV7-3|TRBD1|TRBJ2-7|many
TGTGCCAGCAGCCCCGGGACAGGGGGCTACGAGCAGTACTTC
CASSPGTGGYEQYF
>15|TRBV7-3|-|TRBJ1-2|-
TGTGCCAGCAGCCTCCGGGCGGGGGCGAACTATGGCTACACCTTC
CASSLRAGANYGYTF
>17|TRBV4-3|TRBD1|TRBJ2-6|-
TGCGCCAGCAGCCACAGGGACAGCGGTTCTGGGGCCAACGTCCTGACTTTC
CASSHRDSGSGANVLTF
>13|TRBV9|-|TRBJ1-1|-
TGTGCCAGCAGCGTAGTATCGGGCGCTGAAGCTTTCTTT
CASSVVSGAEAFF
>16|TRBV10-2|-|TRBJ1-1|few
TGCGCCAGCAGTGCCATGAGCAGCCCCGAGAACACTGAAGCTTTCTTT
CASSAMSSPENTEAFF
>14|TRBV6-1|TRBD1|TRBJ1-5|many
TGTGCCACCGGAGGGGACAGGGGCAATCAGCCCCAGCATTTT
CATGGDRGNQPQHF
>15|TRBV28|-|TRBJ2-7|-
TGTGCCAGCAGTTTGGGCCCCCCGGGCTCCTACGAGCAGTACTTC
CASSLGPPGSYEQYF
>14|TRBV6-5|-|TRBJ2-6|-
TGTGACAGCAGGCAGGGATCAGGGGCCAACGTCCTGACTTTC
CDSRQGSGANVLTF
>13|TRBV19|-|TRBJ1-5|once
TGTGCCAGTATTGGGGGGGCCGGTCAGCCCCAGCATTTT
CASIGGAGQPQHF
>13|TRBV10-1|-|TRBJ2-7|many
TGCGCCAGAGGTGCCCGTGGGGGAGTCGTTCCGTACTTC
CARGARGGVVPYF
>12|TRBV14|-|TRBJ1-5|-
TGTGCCAGCAGCCAACTCGTGGCCTACGAGCATTTT
CASSQLVAYEHF
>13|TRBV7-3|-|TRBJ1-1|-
TGTGCCAGCAGCTTAGGTTTGGCAACTAGGACTTTCTTT
CASSLGLATRTFF